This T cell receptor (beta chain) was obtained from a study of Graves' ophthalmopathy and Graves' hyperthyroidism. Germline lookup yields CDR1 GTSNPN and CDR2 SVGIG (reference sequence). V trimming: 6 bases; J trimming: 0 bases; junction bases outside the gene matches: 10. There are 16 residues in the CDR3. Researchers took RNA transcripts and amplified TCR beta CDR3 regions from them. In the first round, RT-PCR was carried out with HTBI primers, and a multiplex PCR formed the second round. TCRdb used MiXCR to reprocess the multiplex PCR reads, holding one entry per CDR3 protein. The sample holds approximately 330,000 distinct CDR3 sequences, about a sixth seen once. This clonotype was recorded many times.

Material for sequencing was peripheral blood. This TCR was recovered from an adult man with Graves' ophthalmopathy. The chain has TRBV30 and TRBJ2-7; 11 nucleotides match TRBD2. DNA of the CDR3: TGTGCCTGTAGAGGGGGGACTAGCGGCCCCTCCTACGAGCAGTACTTC. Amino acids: CACRGGTSGPSYEQYF. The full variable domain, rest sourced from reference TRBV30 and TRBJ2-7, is SQTIHQWPATLVQPVGSPLSLECTVEGTSNPNLYWYRQAAGRGLQLLFYSVGIGQISSEVPQNLSASRPQDRQFILSSKKLLLSDSGFYLCACRGGTSGPSYEQYFGPGTRLTVT.